This is a list of T cell receptor beta chains from one sample in a study of beta chain features in type 1 diabetes. Profiled with immunoSEQ multiplex PCR; TCRdb holds only in-frame clones, not every one. Of over 300,000 clones listed, over 7% are singletons. The sample taken for sequencing was central memory CD4+ T cells from blood. These receptors all stem from a man younger than 45 with type 1 diabetes. The CDR3 runs from the conserved cysteine through the conserved F or W. The order of the fields is J gene, D gene, clone size, V gene, CDR3 protein, CDR3 DNA. The D gene is left open where the match is weak. Only some rows state a clone size, as once, few, many or a class for expanded clones.

>TRBJ2-2|NA|NA|TRBV18
CASSPGRDTGELFF
TGTGCCAGCTCACCGGGACGGGACACCGGGGAGCTGTTTTTT
>TRBJ1-6|TRBD1|NA|TRBV6-6
CASSRDRGGSPLHF
TGTGCCAGCAGTCGGGACAGGGGAGGCTCACCCCTCCACTTT
>TRBJ2-7|NA|NA|TRBV29-1
CSVGRSVGYEQYF
TGCAGCGTAGGACGGTCGGTTGGCTACGAGCAGTACTTC
>TRBJ2-4|TRBD2|few|TRBV11-3
CASSPGGENIQYF
TGTGCCAGCAGCCCCGGGGGGGAAAACATTCAGTACTTC
>TRBJ2-1|TRBD2|NA|TRBV11-3
CASSSGGARNEQFF
TGTGCCAGCAGCTCGGGGGGGGCCCGGAATGAGCAGTTCTTC
>TRBJ2-7|TRBD1|NA|TRBV11-2
CASSADRAKQYF
TGTGCCAGCAGCGCCGACAGGGCAAAGCAGTACTTC
>TRBJ1-6|TRBD1|many|TRBV7-9
CASRRDRVDNSPLHF
TGTGCCAGCAGACGGGACAGGGTGGATAATTCACCCCTCCACTTT
>TRBJ2-5|NA|once|TRBV7-2
CASSRGSTTETQYF
TGTGCCAGCAGCCGTGGTAGTACTACGGAGACCCAGTACTTC
>TRBJ2-5|NA|NA|TRBV12-5
CASGPTDQETQYF
TGTGCTAGTGGTCCGACAGACCAAGAGACCCAGTACTTC
>TRBJ1-1|NA|NA|TRBV27
CASSLGLTTEAFF
TGTGCCAGCAGTTTGGGGTTGACCACTGAAGCTTTCTTT
>TRBJ2-6|NA|few|TRBV28
CASCFVSGANVLTF
TGTGCCAGCTGCTTCGTCTCTGGGGCCAACGTCCTGACTTTC
>TRBJ2-6|NA|NA|TRBV4-3
CASSQDPAGGPSGANVLTF
TGCGCCAGCAGCCAAGATCCGGCAGGGGGGCCTTCTGGGGCCAACGTCCTGACTTTC
>TRBJ2-4|NA|few|TRBV6-5
CASSSYGPQNIQYF
TGTGCCAGCAGTTCCTACGGGCCCCAAAACATTCAGTACTTC
>TRBJ2-1|TRBD2|few|TRBV9
CASSVDPSGDAYEQFF
TGTGCCAGCAGCGTAGATCCTAGCGGGGATGCCTATGAGCAGTTCTTC
>TRBJ2-3|NA|few|TRBV2
CASSEAGTDTQYF
TGTGCCAGCAGTGAAGCAGGGACAGATACGCAGTATTTT
>TRBJ1-5|NA|few|TRBV28
CASSSREGFPQPQHF
TGTGCCAGCAGTTCGAGGGAGGGGTTTCCTCAGCCCCAGCATTTT
>TRBJ1-4|NA|NA|TRBV7-2
CASSLASQADNEKLFF
TGTGCCAGCAGCTTAGCCTCACAGGCAGATAATGAAAAACTGTTTTTT
>TRBJ2-7|NA|many|TRBV7-9
CASSLRGGEQYF
TGTGCCAGCAGCTTACGGGGTGGCGAGCAGTACTTC
>TRBJ1-2|NA|few|TRBV9
CASSVEEGLYGYTF
TGTGCCAGCAGCGTAGAAGAAGGACTGTATGGCTACACCTTC
>TRBJ2-7|NA|NA|TRBV7-9
CASSPLRTDSYEQYF
TGTGCCAGCAGCCCGCTGCGGACAGACTCCTACGAGCAGTACTTC
>TRBJ1-6|NA|many|TRBV7-9
CASRGQGMDSPLHF
TGTGCCAGCAGGGGCCAAGGGATGGACTCACCCCTCCACTTT
>TRBJ2-2|NA|NA|TRBV10-3
CAISESTGLGNTGELFF
TGTGCCATCAGTGAGTCAACGGGGCTTGGGAACACCGGGGAGCTGTTTTTT
>TRBJ1-2|TRBD1|NA|TRBV30
CAWRLQGAVNYGYTF
TGTGCCTGGAGGCTACAGGGGGCTGTTAACTATGGCTACACCTTC
>TRBJ2-5|NA|NA|TRBV5-6
CASSSTGRLLETQYF
TGTGCCAGCAGCTCGACAGGGAGGCTTTTGGAGACCCAGTACTTC
>TRBJ2-2|NA|NA|TRBV2
CASSEDRGAAGELFF
TGTGCCAGCAGTGAAGATAGGGGGGCGGCCGGGGAGCTGTTTTTT
>TRBJ2-7|NA|NA|TRBV23-1
CASSQATGTLYEQYF
TGCGCCAGCAGCCAGGCTACCGGGACCCTCTACGAGCAGTACTTC
>TRBJ2-5|TRBD2|NA|TRBV4-2
CASSQDSLAGGPGETQYF
TGTGCCAGCAGCCAAGATAGCCTAGCGGGGGGGCCTGGCGAGACCCAGTACTTC
>TRBJ1-5|NA|many|TRBV10-3
CAISDQGSNQPQHF
TGTGCCATCAGTGATCAGGGGAGCAATCAGCCCCAGCATTTT
>TRBJ2-5|NA|NA|TRBV28
CASRWTGREETQYF
TGTGCCAGCAGGTGGACAGGGCGGGAGGAGACCCAGTACTTC
>TRBJ1-3|NA|few|TRBV9
CASSSRQNVIYF
TGTGCCAGCAGCTCGCGACAGAATGTCATATATTTT
>TRBJ2-7|NA|NA|TRBV7-2
CASSIIRAVAYEQYF
TGTGCCAGCAGCATCATCCGGGCGGTGGCCTACGAGCAGTACTTC
>TRBJ2-1|NA|NA|TRBV30
CAWSVHKGDRVEQFF
TGTGCCTGGAGTGTACATAAGGGTGATAGGGTTGAGCAGTTCTTC